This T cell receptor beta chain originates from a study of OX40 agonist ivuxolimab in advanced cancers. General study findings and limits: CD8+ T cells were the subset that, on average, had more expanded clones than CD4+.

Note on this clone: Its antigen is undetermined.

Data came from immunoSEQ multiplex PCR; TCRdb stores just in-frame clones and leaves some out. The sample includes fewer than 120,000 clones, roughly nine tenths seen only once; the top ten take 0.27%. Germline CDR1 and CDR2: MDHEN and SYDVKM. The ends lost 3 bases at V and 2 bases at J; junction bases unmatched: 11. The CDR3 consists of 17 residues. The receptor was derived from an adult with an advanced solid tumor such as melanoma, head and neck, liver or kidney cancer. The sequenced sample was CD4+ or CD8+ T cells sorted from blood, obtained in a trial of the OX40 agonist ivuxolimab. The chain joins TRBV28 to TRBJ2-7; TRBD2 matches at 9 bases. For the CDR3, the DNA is TGTGCCAGCAGTTTGCCCCTAGCGGGAAAATTAACCTACGAGCAGTACTTC. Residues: CASSLPLAGKLTYEQYF.